A single sample is the source of the 28 T cell receptor beta chains below, sequenced in a study of shared clonotypes between healthy human individuals. TCRdb keeps only in-frame clones here, not all; method: immunoSEQ multiplex PCR. Of 1.5 million to 2.5 million clones listed, approximately 94% are singletons. Naive CD8 cells, CD45RO-negative and positively selected for CCR7, excluded terminally differentiated effector memory CD45RA+ cells. Sequenced input: naive CD8+ T cells sorted from blood. Receptors were obtained from a man between 18 and 29 years old in good health.

The chain couples TRBV2 to TRBJ2-3; 7 bases map to TRBD1. Trimming cost V 8 bases and J 0 bases; bases outside gene matches: 8. CDR1 is SNHLY, CDR2 FYNNEI, per germline. The length of the CDR3 is 15 residues. The CDR3 sequence: CASGSGQASTDTQYF. CDR3 sequence (DNA): TGTGCCAGCGGGTCAGGACAGGCTAGCACAGATACGCAGTATTTT.

The V gene is TRBV28, the J gene TRBJ1-4, with D tentatively TRBD1 (6 bases). Germline-derived CDR1 and CDR2 are MDHEN and SYDVKM. Trimming took 3 bases from V and 8 from J, leaving 13 bases between them. This CDR3 spans 14 amino acids. DNA for the CDR3: TGTGCCAGCAGTTTTACAGGGACCGAGGAAAAACTGTTTTTT. Translating gives CASSFTGTEEKLFF.

This clone was observed once. The V gene is TRBV18, the J gene TRBJ2-1; perhaps TRBD2 as D (5 bases). From germline, CDR1 is KGHSH and CDR2 LQKENI. The CDR3 length is 12 residues. V was trimmed by 3 bases and J by 8 bases, leaving 8 bases between them. The CDR3 DNA sequence: TGTGCCAGCTCACCGGGAGATTATGAGCAGTTCTTC. Protein: CASSPGDYEQFF.

V usage is TRBV5-4 and J usage is TRBJ2-1; perhaps TRBD2 as D (6 bases). This CDR3 has 14 amino acids. Germline assignment: CDR1 SGHNT and CDR2 YYREEE (reference sequence). Trimming shortened V by 2 bases and J by 5 bases, and 11 bases separated the two germline ends. CDR3 region: CASSFRDLNNEQFF. The CDR3 DNA sequence: TGTGCCAGCAGCTTTAGGGACTTGAACAATGAGCAGTTCTTC.

This chain joins TRBV5-5 and TRBJ1-2, with D unclear. The length of the CDR3 is 13 residues. Germline CDR1 reads SGHKS; CDR2 reads YYEKEE (reference sequence). V was pared by 0 bases and J by 3 bases, with 6 bases between. In DNA, the CDR3 is TGTGCCAGCAGCTTGGTCTCAGACTATGGCTACACCTTC. Amino acids: CASSLVSDYGYTF.

The V call is TRBV6-6, the J call TRBJ2-5; 10 nucleotides align to TRBD1. The length of the CDR3 is 15 residues. The J segment lost 5 bases and the V segment lost 7 bases, leaving 10 bases of the junction unmatched. Germline assignment: CDR1 MNHNY and CDR2 SVGAGI (reference sequence). The CDR3 region has the DNA TGTGCCAGCAATCCCCCGACAGGGGGCCGGGAGACCCAGTACTTC. Amino acids: CASNPPTGGRETQYF.

The chain carries TRBV10-3 and TRBJ1-2; 10 positions match TRBD1. Germline V lookup: CDR1 ENHRY, CDR2 SYGVKD. The CDR3 has 15 residues. With 8 bases clipped from V and 0 bases from J, the junction kept 6 bases outside the gene matches. CDR3 nucleotide sequence: TGTGCCATCGGAAGGACAGGGGGGACTAACTATGGCTACACCTTC. Translating it yields CAIGRTGGTNYGYTF.

The J gene is TRBJ1-4, the V gene TRBV6-1, with D possibly being TRBD1 (5 bases). The CDR3 runs to 17 residues. Germline V gene data show CDR1 as MNHNS and CDR2 as SASEGT. V was cut by 2 bases and J by 8 bases, with 21 bases left in between. CDR3 nucleotide sequence: TGTGCCAGCAGTGAACTCAATCTCCAGGGAGTCGGAGAAAAACTGTTTTTT. Its translation: CASSELNLQGVGEKLFF.

The chain carries TRBV6-6 and TRBJ2-7; D may be TRBD2 (7 bases). Per the germline V gene, CDR1 is MNHNY and CDR2 is SVGAGI (reference sequence). V was shortened by 7 bases and J by 3 bases, with 10 bases between the two germline ends. This CDR3 comprises 12 residues. The CDR3 sequence is CASTGGHYEQYF. The CDR3 DNA sequence: TGTGCCAGCACGGGGGGACACTACGAGCAGTACTTC.

V usage is TRBV4-1 and J usage is TRBJ2-7; D call uncertain. The CDR3 spans 15 residues. The V gene's germline CDR1 is MGHRA and CDR2 YSYEKL. The V end was cut by 0 bases, the J end by 6 bases, with 15 bases between. The CDR3 DNA reads as TGCGCCAGCAGCCAAGATGTTCCCCACAGCAGCGAGCAGTACTTC. It yields the protein CASSQDVPHSSEQYF.

The CDR3 protein is CAWSADTGDYYSYEQYF. The DNA of the CDR3 is TGTGCCTGGAGTGCCGACACAGGGGACTATTACTCCTACGAGCAGTACTTC. The chain links TRBV30 to TRBJ2-7, with D tentatively TRBD1 or TRBD2 (7 bases each). Germline-derived CDR1 and CDR2 are GTSNPN and SVGIG (reference sequence). V was cut by 1 base and J by 0 bases, with 19 bases left in between. The CDR3 has 17 amino acids.

The chain couples TRBV4-1 to TRBJ2-1; D possibly corresponds to TRBD1 (5 bases). CDR3 length: 18 amino acids. V shed 7 bases and J shed 2 bases, with 24 bases lying between them. Germline V gene sequence: CDR1 MGHRA, CDR2 YSYEKL. In DNA form, the CDR3 reads TGCGCCAGCACCATAGGGGCTCCGCGCGGACCCACCTACAATGAGCAGTTCTTC. Translated, it gives CASTIGAPRGPTYNEQFF.

The V gene is TRBV7-9, the J gene TRBJ2-6; D is possibly TRBD2 (5 bases). The V end lost 6 bases, the J end lost 4 bases, and 13 bases lay between the germline ends. Germline assignment: CDR1 SEHNR and CDR2 FQNEAQ (reference sequence). The CDR3 has 15 residues. The CDR3 is CASSSIRGGANVLTF. The CDR3 DNA follows: TGTGCCAGCAGTTCTATCCGAGGGGGGGCCAACGTCCTGACTTTC.

In regard to this clone: In the same sample, other DNA sequences code for this CDR3. This chain connects TRBV27 to TRBJ2-7; 9 nucleotides agree with TRBD2. Germline V gives CDR1 MNHEY, CDR2 SMNVEV (reference sequence). This CDR3 has 15 amino acids. With V trimmed by 3 bases and J by 2 bases, 5 bases remained unmatched. The CDR3 region has the DNA TGTGCCAGCAGTTTGGGAGCGGGAGGAACCTACGAGCAGTACTTC. It specifies CASSLGAGGTYEQYF.

V gene TRBV6-6 combines with J gene TRBJ1-1; D not certain. Between the trimmed V and J ends, which lost 2 bases and 2 bases, there was a span of 6 bases. CDR1 is MNHNY and CDR2 is SVGAGI in the germline V gene (reference sequence). This CDR3 has 13 residues. CDR3 coding DNA: TGTGCCAGCAGTTACGAGAGAAACACTGAAGCTTTCTTT. It translates to CASSYERNTEAFF.

This chain connects TRBV6-5 to TRBJ2-7, with a weak D call TRBD2 (6 bases). Deletions cut 0 bases from V and 6 bases from J, with 12 bases between. From germline, CDR1 is MNHEY and CDR2 SVGAGI. The CDR3 has 14 amino acids. CDR3 loop: CASSYSSGALEQYF. The DNA for the CDR3 is TGTGCCAGCAGTTACTCTTCGGGAGCTCTCGAGCAGTACTTC.

This rearrangement joins TRBV4-1 to TRBJ2-7; D unresolved. Germline V gives CDR1 MGHRA, CDR2 YSYEKL. Trimming removed 1 base from V and 10 bases from J, with 14 bases in between. The length of the CDR3 is 13 residues. CDR3 in DNA: TGCGCCAGCAGCCAAGCCGGTGGCTTTCTTCAGTACTTC. Translating it yields CASSQAGGFLQYF.

On this clone: This specimen includes other DNA sequences encoding the same CDR3. The chain recombines TRBV4-1 with TRBJ2-7; D is unclear. Germline V CDR1 and CDR2: MGHRA, YSYEKL. The CDR3 extends over 13 amino acids. V lost 1 base and J lost 3, with 7 bases in between. The DNA for the CDR3 is TGCGCCAGCAGCCAAGGTTCTAGCTACGAGCAGTACTTC. Translating it yields CASSQGSSYEQYF.

CDR3 residues: CASILGGQETQYF. The CDR3 DNA sequence: TGTGCCAGCATTCTCGGGGGGCAAGAGACCCAGTACTTC. The V and J genes are TRBV6-1 and TRBJ2-5; 7 bases fit TRBD2. The trim removed 7 bases at V and 2 bases at J, leaving 4 bases unmatched. CDR3 length: 13 amino acids. From germline, CDR1 is MNHNS and CDR2 SASEGT.

This sequence joins TRBV10-2 and TRBJ2-7; D is unresolved. The CDR3 spans 17 residues. The V and J ends lost 4 bases and 1 base respectively, with 20 bases between them. Germline lookup yields CDR1 WSHSY and CDR2 SAAADI. CDR3 nucleotide sequence: TGCGCCAGCAGTGGCGCCCGGGCGGTTGGGTCTTCCTACGAGCAGTACTTC. This gives the protein CASSGARAVGSSYEQYF.

The table lists this clone with a count of one. The sample has other DNA sequences that encode this CDR3 too. This chain uses TRBV5-6 with TRBJ1-1; D remains ambiguous. CDR1 and CDR2 from the germline V gene are SGHDT and YYEEEE. The ends were cut back, 5 bases at V and 0 bases at J, with 2 bases in the middle. The CDR3 is 11 amino acids. Written as DNA, the CDR3 is TGTGCCAGCAGTTTGAACACTGAAGCTTTCTTT. This codes for CASSLNTEAFF.

The rearrangement uses TRBV6-5 and TRBJ2-7, with 9 positions matching TRBD2. CDR1 is MNHEY, CDR2 SVGAGI, per germline. This CDR3 has 13 residues. Unmatched junction bases numbered 7, after V lost 8 bases and J lost 5 bases. CDR3 DNA: TGTGCCAGCGGGAGGGGCGGGGGGGACGAGCAGTACTTC. As protein: CASGRGGGDEQYF.

V is TRBV19 and J is TRBJ1-5, with D maybe TRBD1 (6 bases). The ends were cut back, 8 bases at V and 3 bases at J, with 17 bases in the middle. CDR3 size: 15 residues. CDR1 is LNHDA and CDR2 is SQIVND in the germline V gene (reference sequence). The CDR3 spells CASRSGLGANQPQHF. The CDR3 nucleotides read TGTGCCAGTCGCTCAGGGCTGGGGGCCAATCAGCCCCAGCATTTT.

This chain links TRBV5-1 with TRBJ2-3; 9 nucleotides line up with TRBD1. The CDR3 length is 15 residues. From germline, CDR1 is SGHRS and CDR2 YFSETQ. The J segment lost 6 bases and the V segment lost 3 bases, leaving 8 bases of the junction unmatched. CDR3 region: CASSWSGQGADTQYF. Here the CDR3 DNA reads TGCGCCAGCAGCTGGTCGGGACAGGGTGCTGATACGCAGTATTTT.

Notes on this clone: The sample contains more than one DNA sequence encoding this CDR3. The J gene is TRBJ2-7, the V gene TRBV6-5, with D unresolved. This CDR3 has 15 residues. Trimming stripped 0 bases from V and 1 base from J, with 10 bases between. Germline assignment: CDR1 MNHEY and CDR2 SVGAGI. The CDR3 is CASSYSSALSYEQYF. CDR3 coding DNA: TGTGCCAGCAGTTACTCTTCAGCACTATCCTACGAGCAGTACTTC.

The chain carries TRBV4-3 and TRBJ1-1, with D possibly matching TRBD1 (5 bases). This CDR3 is built from 13 residues. The V end was cut by 3 bases, the J end by 8 bases, with 13 bases between. CDR1 and CDR2 from the germline V gene are LGHNA and YSLEER. The CDR3 loop is CASSQGGPTEAFF. DNA of the CDR3: TGCGCCAGCAGCCAGGGGGGTCCTACCGAAGCTTTCTTT.

The chain is built from TRBV4-3 and TRBJ2-2; unclear D gene. The CDR3 consists of 15 residues. V shed 0 bases and J shed 2 bases, with 7 bases lying between them. In germline, CDR1 is LGHNA, CDR2 YSLEER. This CDR3 reads CASSQDLSNTGELFF. The CDR3 bases are TGCGCCAGCAGCCAAGATTTATCAAACACCGGGGAGCTGTTTTTT.

This clone is a singleton in its sample. The rearrangement joins TRBV5-4 to TRBJ2-1; D unresolved. The CDR3 has 14 residues. With 2 bases removed from V and 6 bases from J, the gap between germline ends came to 12 bases. Germline loops: CDR1 SGHNT, CDR2 YYREEE (reference sequence). This CDR3 is CASSFRADPNEQFF. CDR3 nucleotide sequence: TGTGCCAGCAGCTTCCGCGCGGACCCCAATGAGCAGTTCTTC.